Below are 13 T cell receptor beta chains sequenced from a single sample in a study of cytomegalovirus exposure and HLA in healthy donors (dated by TCRdb to about 2017). Libraries were constructed by the immunoSEQ multiplex PCR assay. The multiplex PCR relied on a mix of 60 forward primers for TCR Vbeta segments and 13 reverse primers for TCR Jbeta segments. The clones in this table, taken by TCRdb from immuneACCESS, are in-frame only. Not every clone is retained; where verified, under half of the shortfall comes from an unresolved V gene, and the cause of the rest is unknown. The sample data list 95,000 to 110,000 clones, and over 75% of these were observed just once. The ten top clones hold about 5.4% of the sample. Sequencing input: PBMCs. The source of these receptors is a woman between 18 and 29 years old in good health and CMV-seropositive.

The chain uses TRBV28 and TRBJ1-5; possible D gene TRBD1, 6 bases. The CDR3 length is 15 residues. V lost 3 bases and J 6 bases, leaving 15 bases between the germline ends. Germline-derived CDR1 and CDR2 are MDHEN and SYDVKM. The CDR3 DNA follows: TGTGCCAGCAGTTTTCCGGGGGGCCTGAGTCAGCCCCAGCATTTT. This encodes CASSFPGGLSQPQHF.

The chain combines TRBV27 with TRBJ1-2; TRBD1 matches 7 bases. CDR3 length: 16 residues. In germline, CDR1 is MNHEY, CDR2 SMNVEV (reference sequence). V gave up 7 bases and J gave up 8 bases; unmatched junction bases: 19. The chain's CDR3 is CASTALPSTGILGYTF. DNA for the CDR3: TGTGCCAGCACCGCGCTGCCCTCGACAGGGATCCTCGGCTACACCTTC.

The chain uses TRBV2 and TRBJ2-3; D might be TRBD2 (5 bases). From germline, CDR1 is SNHLY and CDR2 FYNNEI. The CDR3 totals 12 residues. Trimming left V 6 bases short and J 2 bases short, with 6 bases between. The CDR3 DNA reads as TGTGCCAGCAGGGACTCCACAGATACGCAGTATTTT. It yields the protein CASRDSTDTQYF.

The chain couples TRBV30 to TRBJ2-4; TRBD1 might be the D (6 bases). In germline, CDR1 is GTSNPN, CDR2 SVGIG (reference sequence). The CDR3 sequence is 13 residues long. Trimming removed 3 bases from V and 5 bases from J, with 11 bases in between. Here the CDR3 DNA reads TGTGCCTGGAGCCTGGGACACGAAAACATTCAGTACTTC. The encoded protein is CAWSLGHENIQYF.

The chain joins TRBV9 to TRBJ2-3, with D possibly matching TRBD1 (6 bases). The CDR3 spans 15 residues. Germline V gives CDR1 SGDLS, CDR2 YYNGEE. Trimming removed 4 bases from V and 4 bases from J, with 16 bases in between. The DNA of the CDR3 is TGTGCCAGCAGCCCACAGGGATCAGGCCCAGATACGCAGTATTTT. Translated: CASSPQGSGPDTQYF.

The chain uses TRBV19 and TRBJ2-5, with 7 positions matching TRBD1. Germline V gene data show CDR1 as LNHDA and CDR2 as SQIVND (reference sequence). This CDR3 is built from 12 residues. With V trimmed by 5 bases and J by 5 bases, 2 bases remained unmatched. In DNA, the CDR3 is TGTGCCAGTAGTCCGACAGGGGAGACCCAGTACTTC. Its translation is CASSPTGETQYF.

The chain links TRBV5-1 to TRBJ1-6; D might be TRBD1 (5 bases). The germline V and J ends were trimmed by 0 bases and 7 bases, with 8 bases remaining between them. CDR1 and CDR2 from the germline V gene are SGHRS and YFSETQ. The CDR3 is 14 residues long. This CDR3 reads CASSLGQRNSPLHF. CDR3 coding DNA: TGCGCCAGCAGCTTGGGACAGAGGAATTCACCCCTCCACTTT.

The chain couples TRBV30 to TRBJ1-2; D not certain. This CDR3 is built from 12 residues. The V end lost 4 bases, the J end lost 8 bases, and 14 bases lay between the germline ends. Germline V gives CDR1 GTSNPN, CDR2 SVGIG (reference sequence). The CDR3 is CAWKTGSSGYTF. CDR3 nucleotides: TGTGCCTGGAAGACTGGTTCATCGGGCTACACCTTC.

This clone was seen a handful of times. The chain combines TRBV13 with TRBJ2-5; unclear D gene. Trimming shortened V by 3 bases and J by 1 base, and 6 bases separated the two germline ends. Germline V gives CDR1 PRHDT, CDR2 FYEKMQ (reference sequence). The CDR3 consists of 13 residues. CDR3: CASSLGSQETQYF. As DNA, the CDR3 is TGTGCCAGCAGCTTGGGCAGCCAAGAGACCCAGTACTTC. The complete variable domain, with remaining parts taken from reference TRBV13 and TRBJ2-5, reads AAGVIQSPRHLIKEKRETATLKCYPIPRHDTVYWYQQGPGQDPQFLISFYEKMQSDKGSIPDRFSAQQFSDYHSELNMSSLELGDSALYFCASSLGSQETQYFGPGTRLLVL.

This chain uses TRBV11-2 with TRBJ2-7; a weak D match, TRBD1 (6 bases). V dropped 1 base and J dropped 3 bases, with 10 bases sitting between them. Germline loops: CDR1 SGHAT, CDR2 FQNNGV. The CDR3 runs 14 residues. CDR3 sequence (DNA): TGTGCCAGCAGCTTAGGGCAGGGACACTACGAGCAGTACTTC. Translation: CASSLGQGHYEQYF. Based on the CDR3 plus reference TRBV11-2 and TRBJ2-7, the full variable domain is EAGVAQSPRYKIIEKRQSVAFWCNPISGHATLYWYQQILGQGPKLLIQFQNNGVVDDSQLPKDRFSAERLKGVDSTLKIQPAKLEDSAVYLCASSLGQGHYEQYFGPGTRLTVT.

This clone appeared a single time. This chain uses TRBV6-1 with TRBJ2-5; no clear D. The CDR3 has 13 residues. Germline-derived CDR1 and CDR2 are MNHNS and SASEGT. The V end was cut by 3 bases, the J end by 9 bases, with 14 bases between. In DNA form, the CDR3 reads TGTGCCAGCAGTGACGAACCGGTTGCGGCCCAGTACTTC. Translated: CASSDEPVAAQYF.

The chain joins TRBV14 to TRBJ2-3, with D possibly TRBD1 on 6 matching bases. Deletions cut 2 bases from V and 3 bases from J, with 12 bases between. Germline V gene data show CDR1 as SGHDN and CDR2 as FVKESK. The CDR3 has 15 residues. The CDR3 loop reads CASSQIGGVTDTQYF. In DNA, the CDR3 is TGTGCCAGCAGCCAAATAGGGGGAGTAACAGATACGCAGTATTTT.

V usage is TRBV5-1 and J usage is TRBJ2-7, with 11 bases that match TRBD2. Germline CDR1 SGHRS, CDR2 YFSETQ. This CDR3 contains 16 residues. With 4 bases clipped from V and 3 bases from J, the junction kept 9 bases outside the gene matches. CDR3 amino acids: CASSTRTSGRGYEQYF. CDR3 sequence (DNA): TGCGCCAGCAGCACAAGGACTAGCGGGCGGGGCTACGAGCAGTACTTC.